A selection of T cell receptor beta chains follows, all from one sample in a study of graft-versus-host responses after intestinal transplantation. Sequencing used immunoSEQ multiplex PCR; TCRdb keeps in-frame clones, though not all of them. The repertoire includes 25,000 or so clones, over 90% of them detected once, and 2% sits in the top ten. Sequences were derived from PBMCs, sampled approximately 38 days after intestinal transplant. The receptors come from a human patient who received an intestinal transplant, so some T cells may come from the graft donor. CDR3s include the opening cysteine and the closing phenylalanine or tryptophan. The D gene is left open where the match is weak. Clone size appears in some rows only: once, few, many, or a class for an expanded clone.

CDR3 protein: CAISPTADSNQPQHF; CDR3 DNA: TGTGCCATCAGCCCGACGGCCGATAGCAATCAGCCCCAGCATTTT; V gene: TRBV10-3; D gene: NA; J gene: TRBJ1-5; clone size: NA
CDR3 protein: CASSQQASGIGETQYF; CDR3 DNA: TGCGCCAGCAGCCAACAGGCTAGCGGGATTGGAGAGACCCAGTACTTC; V gene: TRBV4-3; D gene: TRBD2; J gene: TRBJ2-5; clone size: NA
CDR3 protein: CAWKDSGNTIYF; CDR3 DNA: TGTGCCTGGAAAGACTCTGGAAACACCATATATTTT; V gene: TRBV30; D gene: NA; J gene: TRBJ1-3; clone size: NA
CDR3 protein: CASSYGSANSYGYTF; CDR3 DNA: TGTGCCAGCAGTTACGGTTCCGCTAACTCCTATGGCTACACCTTC; V gene: TRBV6-5; D gene: NA; J gene: TRBJ1-2; clone size: NA
CDR3 protein: CASSSFQGSYEQYF; CDR3 DNA: TGTGCCAGCAGCTCCTTCCAGGGGTCCTACGAGCAGTACTTC; V gene: TRBV7-9; D gene: NA; J gene: TRBJ2-7; clone size: NA
CDR3 protein: CASSNGFYNEQFF; CDR3 DNA: TGCGCCAGCAGTAATGGATTTTACAATGAGCAGTTCTTC; V gene: TRBV10-2; D gene: NA; J gene: TRBJ2-1; clone size: NA
CDR3 protein: CASSIGGQEKNIQYF; CDR3 DNA: TGTGCCAGTAGTATAGGGGGACAGGAAAAAAACATTCAGTACTTC; V gene: TRBV19; D gene: TRBD1; J gene: TRBJ2-4; clone size: medium-sized
CDR3 protein: CASSPTRNEQFF; CDR3 DNA: TGTGCCAGCAGTCCCACCCGGAATGAGCAGTTCTTC; V gene: TRBV27; D gene: NA; J gene: TRBJ2-1; clone size: NA
CDR3 protein: CASSVHRGHSTDTQYF; CDR3 DNA: TGCGCCAGCAGCGTCCACAGGGGGCATAGCACAGATACGCAGTATTTT; V gene: TRBV4-1; D gene: TRBD1; J gene: TRBJ2-3; clone size: NA
CDR3 protein: CASSVAGQGDTQYF; CDR3 DNA: TGTGCCAGCAGCGTAGCGGGACAGGGGGATACGCAGTATTTT; V gene: TRBV9; D gene: TRBD1; J gene: TRBJ2-3; clone size: once
CDR3 protein: CATKQGARTDTQYF; CDR3 DNA: TGTGCCACAAAACAGGGGGCTAGGACAGATACGCAGTATTTT; V gene: TRBV15; D gene: TRBD1; J gene: TRBJ2-3; clone size: NA
CDR3 protein: CAWSVMGGQTQYF; CDR3 DNA: TGTGCCTGGAGTGTAATGGGGGGGCAGACCCAGTACTTC; V gene: TRBV30; D gene: NA; J gene: TRBJ2-5; clone size: NA
CDR3 protein: CATSRDSGNEQFF; CDR3 DNA: TGTGCCACCAGCAGAGATAGCGGGAATGAGCAGTTCTTC; V gene: TRBV15; D gene: TRBD2; J gene: TRBJ2-1; clone size: NA
CDR3 protein: CASSLPDLGAVYEQYF; CDR3 DNA: TGTGCCAGCAGCTTGCCGGACCTCGGGGCAGTCTACGAGCAGTACTTC; V gene: TRBV5-4; D gene: NA; J gene: TRBJ2-7; clone size: NA
CDR3 protein: CASGPGTRASEQFF; CDR3 DNA: TGCGCCAGCGGTCCCGGGACTAGGGCGAGCGAGCAGTTCTTC; V gene: TRBV5-1; D gene: TRBD2; J gene: TRBJ2-1; clone size: few